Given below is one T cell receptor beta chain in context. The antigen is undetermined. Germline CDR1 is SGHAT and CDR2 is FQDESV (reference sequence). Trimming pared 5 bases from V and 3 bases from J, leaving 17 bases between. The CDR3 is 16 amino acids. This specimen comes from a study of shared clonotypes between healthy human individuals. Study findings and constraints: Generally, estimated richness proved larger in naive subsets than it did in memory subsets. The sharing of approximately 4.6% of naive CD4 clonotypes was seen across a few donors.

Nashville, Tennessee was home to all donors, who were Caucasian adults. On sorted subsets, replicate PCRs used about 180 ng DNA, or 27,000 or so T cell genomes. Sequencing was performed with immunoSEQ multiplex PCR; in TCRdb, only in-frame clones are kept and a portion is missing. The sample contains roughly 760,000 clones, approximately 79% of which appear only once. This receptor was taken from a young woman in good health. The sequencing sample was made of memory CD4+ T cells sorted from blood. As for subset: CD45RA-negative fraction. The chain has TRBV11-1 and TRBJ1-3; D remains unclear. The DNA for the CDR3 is TGTGCCAGCAGCAAAGGACGTTTCGGAATTGGAAACACCATATATTTT. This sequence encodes CASSKGRFGIGNTIYF.